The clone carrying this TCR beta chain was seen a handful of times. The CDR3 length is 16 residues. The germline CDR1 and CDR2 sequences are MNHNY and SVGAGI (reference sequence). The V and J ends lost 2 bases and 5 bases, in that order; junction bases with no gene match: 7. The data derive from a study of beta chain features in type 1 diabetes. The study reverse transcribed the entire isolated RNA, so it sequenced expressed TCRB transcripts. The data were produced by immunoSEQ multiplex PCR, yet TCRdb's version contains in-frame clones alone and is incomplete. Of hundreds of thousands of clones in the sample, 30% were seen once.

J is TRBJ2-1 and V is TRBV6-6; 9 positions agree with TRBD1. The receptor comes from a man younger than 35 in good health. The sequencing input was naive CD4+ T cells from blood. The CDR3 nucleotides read TGTGCCAGCAGTTACCCGCCGGGACAGGGAAACAATGAGCAGTTCTTC. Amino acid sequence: CASSYPPGQGNNEQFF.